One sample yielded the 19 T cell receptor beta chains listed below, sequenced in a study of blood T cell repertoires in COVID-19. Produced via immunoSEQ multiplex PCR; TCRdb's table is partial and in-frame only. The sample consists of some 310,000 clones, around 92% of them appearing once. Sequencing input: PBMCs or T cells enriched from blood (not recorded which). These receptors originate from a woman in her twenties or thirties who had recovered from COVID-19.

This sequence joins TRBV27 and TRBJ2-7; D perhaps matches TRBD2 (6 bases). The germline V and J ends were trimmed by 3 bases and 3 bases, with 9 bases remaining between them. This CDR3 is 13 amino acids long. Germline assignment: CDR1 MNHEY and CDR2 SMNVEV (reference sequence). The CDR3 loop reads CASSLLRGYEQYF. The CDR3 DNA reads TGTGCCAGCAGTTTGTTGCGGGGCTACGAGCAGTACTTC.

V and J are TRBV18 and TRBJ1-1, with TRBD1 matching over 9 bases. V dropped 2 bases and J dropped 2; count of bases not matched to a gene: 3. Germline V CDR1 and CDR2: KGHSH, LQKENI. The CDR3 sequence is 15 residues long. The CDR3 is CASSPTGGGNTEAFF. The CDR3 DNA is TGTGCCAGCTCACCAACAGGGGGCGGAAACACTGAAGCTTTCTTT.

The count of this clone is one. J is TRBJ2-7 and V is TRBV6-6; 8 bases agree with TRBD2. The CDR3 spans 14 residues. Losses at the gene ends were 2 bases for V and 3 bases for J; bases not matched to a gene: 3. From germline, CDR1 is MNHNY and CDR2 SVGAGI (reference sequence). CDR3 nucleotides: TGTGCCAGCAGTTACGCTGCGGGAGGCTACGAGCAGTACTTC. Residues: CASSYAAGGYEQYF.

The rearrangement links TRBV5-5 to TRBJ2-2; unclear D gene. The germline V and J ends were trimmed by 4 bases and 2 bases, with 18 bases remaining between them. The CDR3 is made up of 17 amino acids. Looked up from germline, CDR1 is SGHKS and CDR2 is YYEKEE (reference sequence). For the CDR3, the DNA is TGTGCCAGCAGCCCCGCCCCAGGTTGGGTAAACACCGGGGAGCTGTTTTTT. Residues: CASSPAPGWVNTGELFF. The whole variable domain, filled in from reference TRBV5-5 and TRBJ2-2, reads DAGVTQSPTHLIKTRGQQVTLRCSPISGHKSVSWYQQVLGQGPQFIFQYYEKEERGRGNFPDRFSARQFPNYSSELNVNALLLGDSALYLCASSPAPGWVNTGELFFGEGSRLTVL.

The rearrangement joins TRBV6-4 to TRBJ2-5, with D possibly TRBD1 on 5 matching bases. This CDR3 region has 14 residues. V was clipped by 4 bases and J by 5 bases, with 14 bases between them. The germline V gene has CDR1 MRHNA and CDR2 SNTAGT. CDR3: CASSGRARAETQYF. The CDR3 DNA follows: TGTGCCAGCAGTGGCAGGGCAAGGGCGGAGACCCAGTACTTC.

The chain has TRBV24-1 and TRBJ2-5; a weak D match, TRBD1 (5 bases). The CDR3 has 13 residues. Germline lookup yields CDR1 KGHDR and CDR2 SFDVKD. With 1 base removed from V and 4 bases from J, the gap between germline ends came to 6 bases. The CDR3 loop is CATSDFRGETQYF. The CDR3 DNA reads as TGTGCCACCAGTGATTTTAGGGGAGAGACCCAGTACTTC.

This sequence joins TRBV10-2 and TRBJ2-1, with 12 bases aligning to TRBD2. The CDR3 is 16 residues long. Germline V gives CDR1 WSHSY, CDR2 SAAADI. J lost 6 bases, V lost 0 bases, and 3 bases had no gene match. The CDR3 loop is CASSESGTSGLNEQFF. CDR3 nucleotide sequence: TGCGCCAGCAGTGAGTCCGGGACTAGCGGGCTCAATGAGCAGTTCTTC.

This chain links TRBV11-2 with TRBJ2-3; D is undetermined. The CDR3 runs to 14 residues. The germline V gene has CDR1 SGHAT and CDR2 FQNNGV. V lost 1 base to trimming and J lost 0 bases, with 5 bases between them. The CDR3 here is CASSLAVSTDTQYF. CDR3 DNA: TGTGCCAGCAGCTTAGCGGTTAGCACAGATACGCAGTATTTT.

This chain connects TRBV5-1 to TRBJ2-7; D is perhaps TRBD1 (6 bases). Per the germline V gene, CDR1 is SGHRS and CDR2 is YFSETQ. CDR3 length equals 16 residues. V shed 4 bases and J shed 0 bases, with 17 bases lying between them. The CDR3: CASSLGETGLSYEQYF. The CDR3 DNA reads as TGCGCCAGCAGCCTGGGAGAAACAGGGCTCTCCTACGAGCAGTACTTC.

The rearrangement joins TRBV27 to TRBJ1-6; TRBD1 aligns across 10 bases. Germline CDR1 reads MNHEY; CDR2 reads SMNVEV (reference sequence). With V trimmed by 5 bases and J by 0 bases, 16 bases remained unmatched. This CDR3 has 21 amino acids. CDR3 amino acids: CASSISGTGAPHRSYNSPLHF. DNA of the CDR3: TGTGCCAGCAGTATCTCCGGGACAGGGGCCCCCCACCGCTCCTATAATTCACCCCTCCACTTT.

V usage is TRBV27 and J usage is TRBJ1-6, with D possibly matching TRBD1 (5 bases). Germline assignment: CDR1 MNHEY and CDR2 SMNVEV (reference sequence). The V and J ends lost 6 bases and 5 bases respectively, with 14 bases between them. The CDR3 sequence is 15 residues long. CDR3 sequence: CASRGWAGHNSPLHF. CDR3 coding DNA: TGTGCCAGCAGGGGCTGGGCGGGACATAATTCACCCCTCCACTTT.

A single count supports this clone. The chain is built from TRBV19 and TRBJ2-5; TRBD1 might be the D (5 bases). Germline V CDR1 and CDR2: LNHDA, SQIVND (reference sequence). The ends were cut back, 5 bases at V and 5 bases at J, with 18 bases in the middle. The CDR3 has 15 amino acids. CDR3 nucleotide sequence: TGTGCCAGTAGTCCCCGCGGCAGGGAAGGGGAGACCCAGTACTTC. Its protein product is CASSPRGREGETQYF.

The chain combines TRBV28 with TRBJ2-7; a weak D match, TRBD2 (6 bases). With 3 bases removed from V and 6 bases from J, the gap between germline ends came to 21 bases. From germline, CDR1 is MDHEN and CDR2 SYDVKM. There are 16 residues in the CDR3. Here the CDR3 reads CASSFHHSGGSSEQYF. Here the CDR3 DNA reads TGTGCCAGCAGTTTCCACCACTCAGGAGGGTCGAGCGAGCAGTACTTC.

The CDR3 loop is CASSWGAGGADTDTQYF. The CDR3 DNA sequence: TGTGCCAGCAGCTGGGGGGCAGGGGGCGCGGACACAGATACGCAGTATTTT. This chain joins TRBV5-4 and TRBJ2-3; 8 nucleotides align to TRBD1. Germline trimming cut 3 bases from V and 2 bases from J; bases unmatched to any gene: 11. The CDR3 contains 17 residues. Germline assignment: CDR1 SGHNT and CDR2 YYREEE (reference sequence). The variable domain in full, with the rest retrieved from reference TRBV5-4 and TRBJ2-3, is ETGVTQSPTHLIKTRGQQVTLRCSSQSGHNTVSWYQQALGQGPQFIFQYYREEENGRGNFPPRFSGLQFPNYSSELNVNALELDDSALYLCASSWGAGGADTDTQYFGPGTRLTVL.

Comment on this clone: The sample holds other DNA sequences that translate to the same CDR3. This chain links TRBV4-1 with TRBJ1-2; 7 bases agree with TRBD1. The germline CDR1 and CDR2 sequences are MGHRA and YSYEKL. After removal of 1 base from V and 2 bases from J, the junction contained 4 bases not matched to a gene. The CDR3 has 15 residues. CDR3 DNA sequence: TGCGCCAGCAGCCAAGTAGGCAGGGGGAACTATGGCTACACCTTC. It yields the protein CASSQVGRGNYGYTF.

The V and J genes are TRBV7-9 and TRBJ2-7; D remains unclear. CDR1 SEHNR and CDR2 FQNEAQ come from the germline V gene (reference sequence). V lost 2 bases to trimming and J lost 5 bases, with 4 bases between them. This CDR3 is built from 11 residues. CDR3 coding DNA: TGTGCCAGCAGCTTACTTGACGAGCAGTACTTC. As protein: CASSLLDEQYF.

The V call is TRBV9, the J call TRBJ1-3; D ambiguous. The germline CDR1 and CDR2 sequences are SGDLS and YYNGEE. The CDR3 runs 17 residues. With 4 bases removed from V and 3 bases from J, the gap between germline ends came to 20 bases. The CDR3 region has the DNA TGTGCCAGCAGCATAAATGTCGCTGCCGCGGATGGAAACACCATATATTTT. This translates into CASSINVAAADGNTIYF.

The chain links TRBV6-1 to TRBJ1-5, with TRBD1 matching over 8 bases. The CDR3 runs to 22 residues. CDR1 and CDR2 (germline): MNHNS, SASEGT. The J segment lost 1 base and the V segment lost 0 bases, leaving 20 bases of the junction unmatched. CDR3 bases: TGTGCCAGCAGTGAAGCGTTTACGCGAACAGGGGGGGGAGTATGGAGCAATCAGCCCCAGCATTTT. As protein: CASSEAFTRTGGGVWSNQPQHF.

V gene TRBV5-4 combines with J gene TRBJ2-7, with D possibly TRBD2 on 6 matching bases. The CDR3 has 15 amino acids. V gave up 1 base and J gave up 1 base, with 12 bases separating them. From germline, CDR1 is SGHNT and CDR2 YYREEE (reference sequence). For the CDR3, the DNA is TGTGCCAGCAGCTTGTCATTCCGGGGGTCCTACGAGCAGTACTTC. This codes for CASSLSFRGSYEQYF.